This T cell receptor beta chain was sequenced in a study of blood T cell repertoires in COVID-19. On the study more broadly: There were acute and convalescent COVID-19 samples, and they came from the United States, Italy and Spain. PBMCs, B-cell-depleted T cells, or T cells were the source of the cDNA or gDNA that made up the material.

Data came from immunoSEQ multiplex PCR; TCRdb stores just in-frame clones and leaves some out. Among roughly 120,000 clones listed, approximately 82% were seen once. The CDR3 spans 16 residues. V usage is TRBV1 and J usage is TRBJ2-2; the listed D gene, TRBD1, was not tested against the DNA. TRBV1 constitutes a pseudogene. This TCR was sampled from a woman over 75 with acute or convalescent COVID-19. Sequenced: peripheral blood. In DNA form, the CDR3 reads TGCACCAGCAGCCCCGGGGACAGGCGGATTAGAGGGGAGCTGTTTTTT. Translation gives CTSSPGDRRIRGELFF.